This is a list of T cell receptor beta chains from one sample in a study of control samples from healthy donors and cancer patients. Sequencing used immunoSEQ multiplex PCR; TCRdb keeps in-frame clones, though not all of them. The profile shows fewer than 200,000 clones, just under 95% of them singletons. The sample consisted of blood. These receptors all stem from a woman aged 55-69 years in good health. Both conserved end residues are part of each CDR3. A D gene is named only where the DNA matches it firmly. Clone size is not always given. Where it is, it says once, few, many or a class for expanded clones.

TRBV6-6,TRBJ2-2,.,.,TGTGCCACTCAATGGGAGACAGTGAACACCGGGGAGCTGTTTTTT,CATQWETVNTGELFF
TRBV6-2/TRBV6-3,TRBJ2-7,TRBD1,.,TGTGCCAGCAGTCGCCGGGACAGGGACGAGCAGTACTTC,CASSRRDRDEQYF
TRBV30,TRBJ1-5,.,.,TGTGCCTGGAGTCTACGACACCTCAATCAGCCCCAGCATTTT,CAWSLRHLNQPQHF
TRBV6-2/TRBV6-3,TRBJ2-5,.,.,TGTGCCAGCAGTTACTCAAGTCTGCGGGTAGAGACCCAGTACTTC,CASSYSSLRVETQYF
TRBV28,TRBJ1-2,TRBD1,.,TGTGCCAGCAGAAGACAGGGGGATAACTATGGCTACACCTTC,CASRRQGDNYGYTF
TRBV7-2,TRBJ1-1,.,.,TGTGCCAGCAGCTTAATGGAGTACACTGAAGCTTTCTTT,CASSLMEYTEAFF
TRBV19,TRBJ1-1,TRBD1,.,TGTGCCAGTAGTATGGCTGGACAGGGGAGCGACGAAGCTTTCTTT,CASSMAGQGSDEAFF
TRBV7-2,TRBJ2-7,.,.,TGTGCCAGCAGCTTAGCGCAAGACGAGCAGTACTTC,CASSLAQDEQYF
TRBV6-1,TRBJ1-5,.,few,TGTGCCAGCAGTGAAGCGGGAACAGTGCGAGGCAATCAGCCCCAGCATTTT,CASSEAGTVRGNQPQHF
TRBV9,TRBJ1-1,.,.,TGTGCCAGCAGCGCGATGACCCTCGGAGTCACTGAAGCTTTCTTT,CASSAMTLGVTEAFF
TRBV7-2,TRBJ1-3,.,.,TGTGCCAGCAGCTTCGGAGCTTCGTCTGGAAACACCATATATTTT,CASSFGASSGNTIYF
TRBV3-1/TRBV3-2,TRBJ1-5,.,.,TGTGCCAGCAGCCAATATTCAGGGGCGCCTCAGCCCCAGCATTTT,CASSQYSGAPQPQHF
TRBV6-5,TRBJ2-2,TRBD1,.,TGTGCCAGCAGAAAACAGGGGCTCGCCGGGGAGCTGTTTTTT,CASRKQGLAGELFF
TRBV2,TRBJ1-6,TRBD1,.,TGTGCCAGCAGTGGAGGACAGGGGGCAAGTTCACCCCTCCACTTT,CASSGGQGASSPLHF
TRBV6-2/TRBV6-3,TRBJ1-3,TRBD1,.,TGTGCCAGCAGTTCGCGGACAGGGAGGTGGAACACCATATATTTT,CASSSRTGRWNTIYF
TRBV7-2,TRBJ1-3,TRBD1,.,TGTGCCAGCAGCCCGACAGGGGGCAATGGAAACACCATATATTTT,CASSPTGGNGNTIYF
TRBV27,TRBJ1-1,TRBD1,.,TGTGCCAGCAGGACAGGGGTTACTGAAGCTTTCTTT,CASRTGVTEAFF
TRBV5-6,TRBJ1-3,.,.,TGTGCCAGCAGGGTAGGGTTTCGCTCTGGAAACACCATATATTTT,CASRVGFRSGNTIYF
TRBV5-1,TRBJ1-2,TRBD1,.,TGCGCCAGCAGCTCCGGACAGGGGGGAGGCTACACCTTC,CASSSGQGGGYTF
TRBV7-8,TRBJ2-5,TRBD2,once,TGTGCCAGCAGTGGTAGTAGCGGGGTAGATTGGGAGACCCAGTACTTC,CASSGSSGVDWETQYF
TRBV10-1,TRBJ2-1,TRBD2,.,TGCGCCAGCAGTGCTCACGGGGGGGGACCCTACAATGAGCAGTTCTTC,CASSAHGGGPYNEQFF
TRBV9,TRBJ1-1,.,.,TGTGCCAGCAGCGTAGTGGCAGGCAACACTGAAGCTTTCTTT,CASSVVAGNTEAFF
TRBV5-1,TRBJ1-1,TRBD1,.,TGCGCCAGCAGCTTGGAGGGACAGGGAAGTACTGAAGCTTTCTTT,CASSLEGQGSTEAFF
TRBV24-1,TRBJ1-2,.,.,TGTGCCACCAGTGACCCAGGCTATGGCTACACCTTC,CATSDPGYGYTF
TRBV3-1/TRBV3-2,TRBJ2-2,.,.,TGTGCCAGCAGCAAACTAGCTCCGGGGGAGCTGTTTTTT,CASSKLAPGELFF
TRBV6-5,TRBJ2-3,.,.,TGTGCCAGCAGCCCCTCGGGGGTCGTCACAGATACGCAGTATTTT,CASSPSGVVTDTQYF
TRBV18,TRBJ2-6,.,.,TGTGCTCAATCTGGGGCCAACGTCCTGACTTTC,CAQSGANVLTF
TRBV12-3/TRBV12-4,TRBJ1-1,TRBD1,.,TGTGCCAGCAGTTTAGGTGGGGACAGGGAAGCTTTCTTT,CASSLGGDREAFF
TRBV24-1,TRBJ1-2,TRBD1,.,TGTGCCACCAGTGATAACAGGGGTGGAGGCTACACCTTC,CATSDNRGGGYTF
TRBV13,TRBJ2-2,TRBD2,.,TGTGCCAGCAGCACTAGCGGGGGGGCTCGGACCGGGGAGCTGTTTTTT,CASSTSGGARTGELFF
TRBV13,TRBJ2-7,.,.,TGTGCCAGCAGCGCTAAAAGGTCCTACGAGCAGTACTTC,CASSAKRSYEQYF
TRBV19,TRBJ1-2,.,.,TGTGCCACCGCCCGGGAATCTAACTATGGCTACACCTTC,CATARESNYGYTF
TRBV7-8,TRBJ2-2,.,.,TGTGCCAGCAGCGCAGAGACAGCGTCGAACACCGGGGAGCTGTTTTTT,CASSAETASNTGELFF
TRBV5-4,TRBJ2-2,.,.,TGTGCCAGCAGCTTTCAGAATATGGCCAACACCGGGGAGCTGTTTTTT,CASSFQNMANTGELFF
TRBV3-1/TRBV3-2,TRBJ1-1,TRBD1,.,TGTGCCAGCAGCCTTCAGGGGGCGCAGAACACTGAAGCTTTCTTT,CASSLQGAQNTEAFF
TRBV7-9,TRBJ1-1,TRBD1,.,TGTGCCAGCAGCCAATCCCCGGGACAGCTGAACACTGAAGCTTTCTTT,CASSQSPGQLNTEAFF
TRBV5-1,TRBJ1-2,TRBD1,.,TGCGCCAGCAGCCCTATAGGACAGGGCGGTGGCTACACCTTC,CASSPIGQGGGYTF
TRBV30,TRBJ1-6,.,once,TGTGCCTGGAGTGTTGGCCAATATAATTCACCCCTCCACTTT,CAWSVGQYNSPLHF
TRBV10-1,TRBJ1-2,.,.,TGCGCCAGCAGTGGAACAGGGCTTAACTATGGCTACACCTTC,CASSGTGLNYGYTF
TRBV7-2,TRBJ2-3,.,.,TGTGCCAGCAGCTTTTCGAAACCAGATACGCAGTATTTT,CASSFSKPDTQYF
TRBV30,TRBJ2-7,TRBD1,.,TGTGCCTGGACGGGACAGGGGACCTACGAGCAGTACTTC,CAWTGQGTYEQYF
TRBV25-1,TRBJ1-3,.,.,TGTGCCAGCACCCAGGGGCGGGCGACCATATATTTT,CASTQGRATIYF
TRBV23-1,TRBJ1-5,.,.,TGCGCCAGCAGTCCCAGGTGTCCTCAGCCCCAGCATTTT,CASSPRCPQPQHF
TRBV2,TRBJ2-3,.,.,TGTGCCAGCAGTGACTCCGCAGACACAGATACGCAGTATTTT,CASSDSADTDTQYF
TRBV19,TRBJ1-5,.,.,TGTGCCAGTAGTATTTCTTCCCAGGGACATAGCAATCAGCCCCAGCATTTT,CASSISSQGHSNQPQHF
TRBV6-4,TRBJ2-3,.,.,TGTGCCAGCAGTAGTGGCGGGGAGAACACAGATACGCAGTATTTT,CASSSGGENTDTQYF
TRBV18,TRBJ1-1,.,.,TGTGCCAGCTCAATTGGAGGCAGCAAGAAAGCTTTCTTT,CASSIGGSKKAFF
TRBV27,TRBJ1-2,.,.,TGTGCCAGCAGTTTAGAGGGCCTCCAAGGGGGCTACACCTTC,CASSLEGLQGGYTF
TRBV9,TRBJ1-2,.,.,TGTGCCAGCAGTGCCTCAGGAATCAACTATGGCTACACCTTC,CASSASGINYGYTF
TRBV13,TRBJ1-2,TRBD1,.,TGTGCCAGCAGCCGTAACAGGGGCCCAACGTATGGCTACACCTTC,CASSRNRGPTYGYTF
TRBV6-2/TRBV6-3,TRBJ2-1,.,.,TGTGCCAGCAGTTACTCTTCGGGGACGGGTGAGCAGTTCTTC,CASSYSSGTGEQFF
TRBV7-8,TRBJ1-5,.,.,TGTGCCAGCAGCGGAGGAGTCAATCAGCCCCAGCATTTT,CASSGGVNQPQHF
TRBV3-1/TRBV3-2,TRBJ2-7,TRBD1,.,TGTGCCAGCAGCCCACTCCCCGGGACAGGGGGCTTGAGTAACTACGAGCAGTACTTC,CASSPLPGTGGLSNYEQYF
TRBV18,TRBJ2-3,TRBD2,.,TGTGCCAGCTCACCATGGTCTAGCGGGGGGTACACAGATACGCAGTATTTT,CASSPWSSGGYTDTQYF
TRBV29-1,TRBJ1-5,.,.,TGCAGCGTTGAAGATCGGGGGGGTGGGCAGCCCCAGCATTTT,CSVEDRGGGQPQHF
TRBV2,TRBJ1-1,.,.,TGTGCCAGCAGTGAACTGGGAGATACTGAAGCTTTCTTT,CASSELGDTEAFF
TRBV6-5,TRBJ1-2,TRBD1,.,TGTGCCAGCAGTTACTCACCGGCAGGGGGGAGCTACTACACCTTC,CASSYSPAGGSYYTF
TRBV19,TRBJ2-2,.,.,TGTGCCAGTAATCAATACACCGGGGAGCTGTTTTTT,CASNQYTGELFF
TRBV6-2/TRBV6-3,TRBJ2-2,.,.,TGTGCCAGCAACCCGGGGTTTTATGGGCTAACTAACACCGGGGAGCTGTTTTTT,CASNPGFYGLTNTGELFF
TRBV5-1,TRBJ1-5,TRBD1,.,TGCGCCAGCAGCCTTGGGACAGGGGATCAGCCCCAGCATTTT,CASSLGTGDQPQHF